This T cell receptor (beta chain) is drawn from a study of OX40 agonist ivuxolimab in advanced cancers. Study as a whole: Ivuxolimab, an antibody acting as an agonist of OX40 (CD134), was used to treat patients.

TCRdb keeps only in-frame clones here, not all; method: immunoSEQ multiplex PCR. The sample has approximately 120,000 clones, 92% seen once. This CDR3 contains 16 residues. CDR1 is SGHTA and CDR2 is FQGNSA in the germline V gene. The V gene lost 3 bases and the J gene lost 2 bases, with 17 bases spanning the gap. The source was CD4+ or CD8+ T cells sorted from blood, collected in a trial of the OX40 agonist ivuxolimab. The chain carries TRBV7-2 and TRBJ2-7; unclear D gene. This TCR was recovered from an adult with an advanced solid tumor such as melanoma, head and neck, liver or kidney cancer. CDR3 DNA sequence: TGTGCCAGCAGCTTTGGGGTAACTACGCACACCTACGAGCAGTACTTC. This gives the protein CASSFGVTTHTYEQYF. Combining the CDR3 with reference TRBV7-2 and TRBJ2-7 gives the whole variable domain GAGVSQSPSNKVTEKGKDVELRCDPISGHTALYWYRQSLGQGLEFLIYFQGNSAPDKSGLPSDRFSAERTGGSVSTLTIQRTQQEDSAVYLCASSFGVTTHTYEQYFGPGTRLTVT.